The 27 T cell receptor beta chains given below trace back to one sample, sequenced in a study of blood T cells in healthy people across ages. Combining a sample-barcoded 5' primer with a J-beta primer mix, a second PCR ran for roughly 7 to 12 cycles. TCRdb re-called the 5' RACE reads with MiXCR, one entry per CDR3 protein. The sample holds roughly 1.7 million distinct CDR3 sequences, about 35% seen once. Sequenced input: blood. All receptors come from a woman aged 25-40 years in good health.

The chain employs TRBV7-9 and TRBJ2-1; possibly TRBD1 or TRBD2 for D (5 bases each). The CDR3 totals 14 residues. Trimming left V 5 bases short and J 5 bases short, with 13 bases between. The V gene's germline CDR1 is SEHNR and CDR2 FQNEAQ (reference sequence). In DNA, the CDR3 is TGTGCCAGCAGCCCCGGGACGCTCCACAATGAGCAGTTCTTC. It translates to CASSPGTLHNEQFF.

This clonotype was recorded a few times. V is TRBV7-9 and J is TRBJ2-7; TRBD1 agrees at 9 bases. The V gene's germline CDR1 is SEHNR and CDR2 FQNEAQ (reference sequence). The V segment lost 5 bases and the J segment 9 bases; nucleotides outside the gene matches: 14. The CDR3 covers 15 residues. The CDR3 loop reads CASSASTGTGKVQYF. CDR3 nucleotide sequence: TGTGCCAGCAGCGCGTCAACCGGGACAGGGAAGGTGCAGTACTTC.

This clonotype was counted ten times or more. The chain employs TRBV6-2 or TRBV6-3 and TRBJ1-2; 7 nucleotides match TRBD1. V lost 4 bases, J lost 4 bases, and 3 bases stayed unmatched. CDR3 length: 13 residues. Germline V gene data show CDR1 as MNHEY and CDR2 as SVGEGT. The DNA of the CDR3 is TGTGCCAGCAGTTGGACAGGTTCCTATGGCTACACCTTC. This translates into CASSWTGSYGYTF.

The V call is TRBV7-9, the J call TRBJ1-4; 12 bases map to TRBD1. The V gene end was trimmed by 5 bases and the J gene end by 7 bases; junction bases not matched to a gene: 11. Germline V lookup: CDR1 SEHNR, CDR2 FQNEAQ (reference sequence). This CDR3 has 17 amino acids. The CDR3 DNA reads as TGTGCCAGCAGCAGTCCGGGACAGGGGGCGACGGGTGAAAAACTGTTTTTT. Amino acids: CASSSPGQGATGEKLFF. Full variable domain (rest looked up from reference TRBV7-9 and TRBJ1-4): DTGVSQNPRHKITKRGQNVTFRCDPISEHNRLYWYRQTLGQGPEFLTYFQNEAQLEKSRLLSDRFSAERPKGSFSTLEIQRTEQGDSAMYLCASSSPGQGATGEKLFFGSGTQLSVL.

The chain carries TRBV20-1 and TRBJ2-1, with D tentatively TRBD1 or TRBD2 (7 bases each). V was pared by 5 bases and J by 3 bases, with 20 bases between. In germline, CDR1 is DFQATT, CDR2 SNEGSKA (reference sequence). There are 16 residues in the CDR3. The CDR3 DNA follows: TGCAGTGCTCAGCGGGGCGGGCAGGGGGTCTACAATGAGCAGTTCTTC. It translates to CSAQRGGQGVYNEQFF.

This clonotype was seen a few times. The chain recombines TRBV24-1 with TRBJ2-7, with 11 bases identical to TRBD1. This CDR3 has 16 residues. Germline V gene sequence: CDR1 KGHDR, CDR2 SFDVKD. Trimming cost V 4 bases and J 1 base; bases outside gene matches: 5. The DNA of the CDR3 is TGTGCCACCAGTGACGAAGGGGACAGGGGGTCCTACGAGCAGTACTTC. Its protein is CATSDEGDRGSYEQYF.

The gene calls are TRBV4-1 and TRBJ2-1, with 12 bases identical to TRBD2. Losses at the gene ends were 3 bases for V and 8 bases for J; bases not matched to a gene: 5. This CDR3 is 15 amino acids long. CDR1 and CDR2 (germline): MGHRA, YSYEKL. CDR3 loop: CASSQLAGGQDEQFF. DNA of the CDR3: TGCGCCAGCAGCCAGCTAGCGGGGGGGCAGGATGAGCAGTTCTTC.

In its sample, this clonotype was seen once. A much larger clone differs from this one at a single base, so this may be a read error. In DNA, the CDR3 is TGTGCCAGCAGCCAGCGGGAGGGCACAGATACGCAGTATTTT. Translation: CASSQREGTDTQYF. The chain couples TRBV4-2 to TRBJ2-3; TRBD2 aligns across 8 bases. The CDR3 covers 14 residues. Unmatched junction bases numbered 0, after V lost 3 bases and J lost 1 base. Germline values: CDR1 LGHNA, CDR2 YNFKEQ.

This sequence joins TRBV20-1 and TRBJ2-1; 7 positions match TRBD2. V trimming: 0 bases; J trimming: 7 bases; junction bases outside the gene matches: 12. The CDR3 length is 16 residues. CDR1 and CDR2 (germline): DFQATT, SNEGSKA (reference sequence). The CDR3, as DNA: TGCAGTGCTAGAGATCTGGAGGACCAACTAGCGAATGAGCAGTTCTTC. Translated, it gives CSARDLEDQLANEQFF.

This clonotype was detected only a few times. The V gene is TRBV7-9, the J gene TRBJ1-3; 8 bases line up with TRBD1. Germline assignment: CDR1 SEHNR and CDR2 FQNEAQ (reference sequence). The CDR3 consists of 17 residues. V trimming: 6 bases; J trimming: 0 bases; junction bases outside the gene matches: 10. This CDR3 reads CASSQGARQSSGNTIYF. The CDR3 bases are TGTGCCAGCAGTCAGGGGGCGCGACAAAGCTCTGGAAACACCATATATTTT.

The chain couples TRBV20-1 to TRBJ2-5; D is undetermined. The DNA end lines up better with TRBJ2-7; the J call may be wrong. The CDR3 sequence is 12 residues long. Germline V gives CDR1 DFQATT, CDR2 SNEGSKA (reference sequence). In nucleotides, the CDR3 is TGCAGTGCTAGAGATCTCCGCCACGAGCAGTACTTC. Its protein is CSARDLRHEQYF.

The chain recombines TRBV5-1 with TRBJ1-2, with no clear D. Germline V lookup: CDR1 SGHRS, CDR2 YFSETQ. There are 15 residues in the CDR3. With 4 bases removed from V and 7 bases from J, the gap between germline ends came to 20 bases. The CDR3 DNA reads TGCGCCAGCAGCCCCGACTCGGGCCCGGGGAGTGGCTACACCTTC. Its protein is CASSPDSGPGSGYTF.

The DNA of the CDR3 is TGCAGTGCTAGAGGCCTTGAGATTGGGTCCTACAATGAGCAGTTCTTC. Amino acids: CSARGLEIGSYNEQFF. The rearrangement links TRBV20-1 to TRBJ2-1; D call uncertain. V lost 1 base, J lost 1 base, and 14 bases lay in between. The CDR3 length is 16 residues. Germline V gene sequence: CDR1 DFQATT, CDR2 SNEGSKA (reference sequence).

There are a few counts of this clonotype. This sequence joins TRBV7-3 and TRBJ2-1; 7 bases fit TRBD1. After removal of 4 bases from V and 13 bases from J, the junction contained 13 bases not matched to a gene. Germline lookup yields CDR1 SGHTA and CDR2 FQGTGA. The CDR3 covers 14 residues. The CDR3 DNA is TGTGCCAGCAGCTCCACCCCCGGGACAGCCAAACAGTTCTTC. Its protein product is CASSSTPGTAKQFF. Full variable domain (rest looked up from reference TRBV7-3 and TRBJ2-1): GAGVSQTPSNKVTEKGKYVELRCDPISGHTALYWYRQSLGQGPEFLIYFQGTGAADDSGLPNDRFFAVRPEGSVSTLKIQRTERGDSAVYLCASSSTPGTAKQFFGPGTRLTVL.

In regard to this clonotype: The junction departs from germline at one end; a sequencing error may be responsible. This rearrangement joins TRBV10-3 to TRBJ2-1; D not resolved. The CDR3 is 12 residues long. CDR1 is ENHRY, CDR2 SYGVKD, per germline. CDR3 sequence (DNA): TGTGCCGTCAGAGCAGGTTACAATGAGCAGTTCTTC. Amino acid sequence: CAVRAGYNEQFF.

This sequence joins TRBV27 and TRBJ1-5, with D tentatively TRBD1 (5 bases). Per germline, CDR1 MNHEY and CDR2 SMNVEV (reference sequence). V dropped 2 bases and J dropped 4 bases, with 15 bases sitting between them. The CDR3 covers 16 residues. The chain's CDR3 is CASSLNPSGSNQPQHF. Written as DNA, the CDR3 is TGTGCCAGCAGTTTAAATCCCTCAGGGTCTAATCAGCCCCAGCATTTT.

This clonotype was seen a handful of times. This chain joins TRBV7-2 and TRBJ2-1; TRBD1 matches 8 bases. In germline, CDR1 is SGHTA, CDR2 FQGNSA. The CDR3 is 14 residues long. V gave up 4 bases and J gave up 9 bases; unmatched junction bases: 8. The CDR3 nucleotides are TGTGCCAGCAGCTACCGGACAGGGTTGGGTGAGCAGTTCTTC. It encodes CASSYRTGLGEQFF.

The sample holds many counts of this clonotype. V and J are TRBV29-1 and TRBJ2-5, with D perhaps matching TRBD1 or TRBD2 (5 bases each). Germline V gene lookup returns CDR1 SQVTM and CDR2 ANQGSEA. The ends were cut back, 7 bases at V and 3 bases at J, with 21 bases in the middle. The length of the CDR3 is 15 residues. The CDR3 reads CSGWIRGQEKETQYF. DNA of the CDR3: TGCAGCGGTTGGATCCGGGGCCAGGAGAAAGAGACCCAGTACTTC.

The J gene is TRBJ1-5, the V gene TRBV7-9, with D maybe TRBD1 (5 bases). This CDR3 region has 18 residues. The V and J ends lost 3 bases and 0 bases respectively, with 18 bases between them. Germline CDR1 SEHNR, CDR2 FQNEAQ (reference sequence). The CDR3 region has the DNA TGTGCCAGCAGCTTTTATCAGGGACCGGCCTATAGCAATCAGCCCCAGCATTTT. It codes for CASSFYQGPAYSNQPQHF.

The rearrangement links TRBV7-7 to TRBJ2-6; D ambiguous. The CDR3 is made up of 17 amino acids. Germline loops: CDR1 SSHAT, CDR2 FNYEAQ (reference sequence). The V end lost 1 base, the J end lost 0 bases, and 10 bases lay between the germline ends. As DNA, the CDR3 is TGTGCCAGCAGCTTAGAGGCCGTATTCTCTGGGGCCAACGTCCTGACTTTC. Translation gives CASSLEAVFSGANVLTF.

The J gene is TRBJ2-3, the V gene TRBV5-1, with D tentatively TRBD1 (6 bases). There are 13 residues in the CDR3. Germline-derived CDR1 and CDR2 are SGHRS and YFSETQ. Trimming left V 4 bases short and J 5 bases short, with 11 bases between. The CDR3 nucleotides are TGCGCCAGCAGCCGTCAACAGGGAGATACGCAGTATTTT. Protein: CASSRQQGDTQYF. Looking up the rest from reference TRBV5-1 and TRBJ2-3 gives the full variable domain: KAGVTQTPRYLIKTRGQQVTLSCSPISGHRSVSWYQQTPGQGLQFLFEYFSETQRNKGNFPGRFSGRQFSNSRSEMNVSTLELGDSALYLCASSRQQGDTQYFGPGTRLTVL.

The chain employs TRBV7-3 and TRBJ2-3, with 7 positions matching TRBD2. This CDR3 has 15 amino acids. Germline V gene data show CDR1 as SGHTA and CDR2 as FQGTGA. V trimming: 5 bases; J trimming: 2 bases; junction bases outside the gene matches: 7. The CDR3 sequence: CASSAVLAVTDTQYF. The CDR3 nucleotides are TGTGCCAGCAGCGCAGTCCTAGCGGTCACAGATACGCAGTATTTT.

Only a few counts were recorded for this clonotype. The J gene is TRBJ2-5, the V gene TRBV21-1; the table's D call of TRBD1 was not tested on the DNA. TRBV21-1 constitutes a pseudogene. The CDR3 spans 16 residues. The CDR3 region is CASSPERQGYSETQYF. The CDR3 DNA follows: TGTGCCAGCAGCCCTGAGAGACAGGGGTATTCCGAGACCCAGTACTTC.

This sequence joins TRBV11-2 and TRBJ2-4; 9 bases map to TRBD1. The germline V gene encodes CDR1 SGHAT and CDR2 FQNNGV. The CDR3 contains 20 residues. The trim removed 3 bases at V and 0 bases at J, leaving 15 bases unmatched. The chain's CDR3 is CASSLPSGTGSTGAKNIQYF. In DNA form, the CDR3 reads TGTGCCAGCAGCTTGCCGTCCGGGACAGGGTCTACGGGAGCCAAAAACATTCAGTACTTC.

This clonotype was seen a handful of times. The chain links TRBV7-2 to TRBJ2-5; 7 nucleotides align to TRBD2. Per germline, CDR1 SGHTA and CDR2 FQGNSA. The CDR3 extends over 14 amino acids. The junction had 4 bases not matched to a gene; V was cut back by 4 bases and J by 2 bases. As DNA, the CDR3 is TGTGCCAGCAGCTGGGGCGGGGGTCAAGAGACCCAGTACTTC. Translating gives CASSWGGGQETQYF. The entire variable domain, with the rest obtained from reference TRBV7-2 and TRBJ2-5, is as follows: GAGVSQSPSNKVTEKGKDVELRCDPISGHTALYWYRQSLGQGLEFLIYFQGNSAPDKSGLPSDRFSAERTGGSVSTLTIQRTQQEDSAVYLCASSWGGGQETQYFGPGTRLLVL.

This clonotype was counted between two and nine times. The V gene is TRBV2, the J gene TRBJ1-4; D uncertain. The V end was cut by 6 bases, the J end by 0 bases, with 17 bases between. This CDR3 contains 17 residues. Germline CDR1 reads SNHLY; CDR2 reads FYNNEI. This CDR3 is CASSEPDHLATNEKLFF. CDR3 in DNA: TGTGCCAGCAGCGAACCCGATCATCTTGCAACTAATGAAAAACTGTTTTTT.

This chain uses TRBV27 with TRBJ2-7; 11 bases match TRBD1. This CDR3 is built from 15 residues. CDR1 is MNHEY, CDR2 SMNVEV, per germline (reference sequence). The J segment lost 7 bases and the V segment lost 2 bases, leaving 7 bases of the junction unmatched. Written as DNA, the CDR3 is TGTGCCAGCAGTTTAGGTGGGACAGGGGGTTGGGAGCAGTACTTC. Protein sequence: CASSLGGTGGWEQYF.